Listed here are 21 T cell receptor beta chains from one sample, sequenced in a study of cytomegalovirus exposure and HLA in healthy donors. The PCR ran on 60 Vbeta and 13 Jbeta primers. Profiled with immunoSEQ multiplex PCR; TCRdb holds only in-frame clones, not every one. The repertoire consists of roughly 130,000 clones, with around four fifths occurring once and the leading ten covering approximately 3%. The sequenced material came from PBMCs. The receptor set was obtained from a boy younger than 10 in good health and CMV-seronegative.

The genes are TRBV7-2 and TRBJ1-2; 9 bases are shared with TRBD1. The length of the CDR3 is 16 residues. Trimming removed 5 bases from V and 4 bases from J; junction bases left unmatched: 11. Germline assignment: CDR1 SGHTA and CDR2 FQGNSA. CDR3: CASSAPGTGMSYGYTF. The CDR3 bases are TGTGCCAGCAGCGCGCCCGGGACAGGGATGTCCTATGGCTACACCTTC.

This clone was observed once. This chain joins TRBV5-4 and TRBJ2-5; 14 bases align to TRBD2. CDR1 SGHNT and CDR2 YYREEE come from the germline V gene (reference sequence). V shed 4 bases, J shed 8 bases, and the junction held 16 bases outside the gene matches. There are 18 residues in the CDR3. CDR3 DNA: TGTGCCAGCAGCCCCGGACTAGCGGGGGGCCGCTCCCAAAGAACCCAGTACTTC. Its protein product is CASSPGLAGGRSQRTQYF.

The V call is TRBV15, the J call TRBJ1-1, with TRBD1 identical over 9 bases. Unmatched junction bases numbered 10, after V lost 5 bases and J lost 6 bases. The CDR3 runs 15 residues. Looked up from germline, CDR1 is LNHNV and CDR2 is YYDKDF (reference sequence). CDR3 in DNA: TGTGCCACCAGCGGGAACAGGGGGCCTGTCGCTGAAGCTTTCTTT. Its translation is CATSGNRGPVAEAFF.

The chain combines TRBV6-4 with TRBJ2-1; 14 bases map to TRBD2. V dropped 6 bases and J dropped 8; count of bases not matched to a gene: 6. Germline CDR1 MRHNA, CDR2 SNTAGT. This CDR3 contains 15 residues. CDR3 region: CASSVTSGGVHEQFF. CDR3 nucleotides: TGTGCCAGCAGCGTGACTAGCGGGGGGGTGCATGAGCAGTTCTTC.

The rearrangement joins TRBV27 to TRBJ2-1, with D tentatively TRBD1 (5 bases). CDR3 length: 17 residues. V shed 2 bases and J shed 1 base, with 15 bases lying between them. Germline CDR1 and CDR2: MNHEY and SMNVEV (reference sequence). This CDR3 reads CASSLVWGRRSYNEQFF. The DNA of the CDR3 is TGTGCCAGCAGTTTAGTTTGGGGCAGGCGTTCCTACAATGAGCAGTTCTTC.

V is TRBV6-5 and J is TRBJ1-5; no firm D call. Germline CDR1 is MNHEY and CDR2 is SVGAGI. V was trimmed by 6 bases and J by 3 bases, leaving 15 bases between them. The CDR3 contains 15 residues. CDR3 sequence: CASSSRITLNQPQHF. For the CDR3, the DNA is TGTGCCAGCAGCTCCAGGATTACGCTCAATCAGCCCCAGCATTTT.

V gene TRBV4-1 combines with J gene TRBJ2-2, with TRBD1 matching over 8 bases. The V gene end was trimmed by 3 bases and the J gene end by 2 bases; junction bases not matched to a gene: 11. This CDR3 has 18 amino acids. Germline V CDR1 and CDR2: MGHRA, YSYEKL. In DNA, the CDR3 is TGCGCCAGCAGCCAGCAGAGTGGGACAGGAGTAAACACCGGGGAGCTGTTTTTT. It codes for CASSQQSGTGVNTGELFF.

Written as DNA, the CDR3 is TGCAGCGTTGATCAGCCAGGGTTGGACTATGGCTACACCTTC. Its translation is CSVDQPGLDYGYTF. V is TRBV29-1 and J is TRBJ1-2; the D gene is possibly TRBD1 (5 bases). CDR1 is SQVTM, CDR2 ANQGSEA, per germline. The germline V and J ends were trimmed by 3 bases and 3 bases, with 14 bases remaining between them. The CDR3 consists of 14 residues.

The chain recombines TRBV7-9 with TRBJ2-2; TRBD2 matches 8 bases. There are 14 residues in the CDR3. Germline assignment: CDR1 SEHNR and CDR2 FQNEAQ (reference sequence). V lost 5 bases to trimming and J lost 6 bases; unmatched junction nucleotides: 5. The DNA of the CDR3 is TGTGCCAGCAGCCCAGGACTAGCTCCCGGGGAGCTGTTTTTT. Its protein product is CASSPGLAPGELFF.

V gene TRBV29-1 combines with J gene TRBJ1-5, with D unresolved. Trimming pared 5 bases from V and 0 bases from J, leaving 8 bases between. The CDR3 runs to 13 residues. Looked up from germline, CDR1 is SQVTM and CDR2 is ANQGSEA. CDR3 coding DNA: TGCAGCGTTCTTGAGTATAGCAATCAGCCCCAGCATTTT. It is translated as CSVLEYSNQPQHF.

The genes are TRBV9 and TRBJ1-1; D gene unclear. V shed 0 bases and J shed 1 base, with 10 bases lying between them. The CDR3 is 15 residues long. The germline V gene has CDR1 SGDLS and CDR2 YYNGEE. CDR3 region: CASSVVAAENTEAFF. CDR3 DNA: TGTGCCAGCAGCGTAGTTGCTGCGGAGAACACTGAAGCTTTCTTT.

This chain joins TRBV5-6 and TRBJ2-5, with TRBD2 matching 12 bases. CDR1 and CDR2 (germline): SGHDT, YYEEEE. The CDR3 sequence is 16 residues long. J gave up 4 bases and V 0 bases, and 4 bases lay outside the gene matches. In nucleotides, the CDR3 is TGTGCCAGCAGCTTGGAGCTAGCGGGAGGGCCAGAGACCCAGTACTTC. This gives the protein CASSLELAGGPETQYF.

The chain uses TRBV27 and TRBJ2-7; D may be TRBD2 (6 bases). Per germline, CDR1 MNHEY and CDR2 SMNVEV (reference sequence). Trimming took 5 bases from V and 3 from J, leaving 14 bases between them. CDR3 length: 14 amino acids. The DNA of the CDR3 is TGTGCCAGCAGTCCGGAGGGGAGGAACTACGAGCAGTACTTC. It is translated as CASSPEGRNYEQYF.

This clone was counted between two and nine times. DNA for the CDR3: TGTGCCAGCAGGGCGTTTGGGACATTGGGAAACACCATATATTTT. It codes for CASRAFGTLGNTIYF. The chain has TRBV28 and TRBJ1-3, with a weak D call TRBD1 (6 bases). This CDR3 has 15 residues. V lost 6 bases to trimming and J lost 4 bases, with 16 bases between them. CDR1 MDHEN and CDR2 SYDVKM come from the germline V gene.

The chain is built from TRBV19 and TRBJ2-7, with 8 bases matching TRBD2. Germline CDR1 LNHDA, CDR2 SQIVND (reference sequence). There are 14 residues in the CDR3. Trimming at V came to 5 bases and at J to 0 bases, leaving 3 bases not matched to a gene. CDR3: CASSASGSSYEQYF. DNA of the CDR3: TGTGCCAGTAGTGCCAGCGGGAGCTCCTACGAGCAGTACTTC.

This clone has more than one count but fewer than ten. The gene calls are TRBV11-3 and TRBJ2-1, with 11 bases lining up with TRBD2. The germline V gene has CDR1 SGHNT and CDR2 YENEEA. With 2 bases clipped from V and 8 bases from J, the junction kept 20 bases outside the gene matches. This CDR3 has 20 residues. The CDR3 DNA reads TGTGCCAGCAGCTTACAGAAACCGGGACTAGCGGCAAATAAGGGCGATGAGCAGTTCTTC. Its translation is CASSLQKPGLAANKGDEQFF. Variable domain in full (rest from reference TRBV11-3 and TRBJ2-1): EAGVVQSPRYKIIEKKQPVAFWCNPISGHNTLYWYLQNLGQGPELLIRYENEEAVDDSQLPKDRFSAERLKGVDSTLKIQPAELGDSAVYLCASSLQKPGLAANKGDEQFFGPGTRLTVL.

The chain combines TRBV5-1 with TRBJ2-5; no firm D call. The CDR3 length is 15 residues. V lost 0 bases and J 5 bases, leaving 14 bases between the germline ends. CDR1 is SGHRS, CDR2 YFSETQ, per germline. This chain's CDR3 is CASSLGSGAGETQYF. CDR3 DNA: TGCGCCAGCAGCTTGGGGTCAGGTGCTGGGGAGACCCAGTACTTC.

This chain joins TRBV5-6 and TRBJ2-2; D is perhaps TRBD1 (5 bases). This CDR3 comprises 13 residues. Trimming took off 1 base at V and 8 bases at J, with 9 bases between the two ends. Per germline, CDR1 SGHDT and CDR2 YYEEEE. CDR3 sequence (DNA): TGTGCCAGCAGCTTGAAGGGGTTGGGGGAGCTGTTTTTT. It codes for CASSLKGLGELFF.

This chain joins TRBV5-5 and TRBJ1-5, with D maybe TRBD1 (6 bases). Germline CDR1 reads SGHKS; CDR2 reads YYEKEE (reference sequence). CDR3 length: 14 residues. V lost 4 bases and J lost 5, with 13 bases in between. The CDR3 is CASSSPDSYQPQHF. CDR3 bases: TGTGCCAGCAGCAGCCCGGACAGCTATCAGCCCCAGCATTTT.

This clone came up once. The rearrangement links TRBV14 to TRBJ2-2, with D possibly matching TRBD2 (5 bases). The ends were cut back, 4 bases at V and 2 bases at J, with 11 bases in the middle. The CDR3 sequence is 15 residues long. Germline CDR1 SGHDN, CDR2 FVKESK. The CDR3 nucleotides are TGTGCCAGCAGCCCCCCGGGAACTAACACCGGGGAGCTGTTTTTT. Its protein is CASSPPGTNTGELFF.

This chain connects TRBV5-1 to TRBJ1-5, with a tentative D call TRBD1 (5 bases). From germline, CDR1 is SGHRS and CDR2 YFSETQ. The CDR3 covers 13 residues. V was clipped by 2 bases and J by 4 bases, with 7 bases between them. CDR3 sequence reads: CASSLQVNQPQHF. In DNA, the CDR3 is TGCGCCAGCAGCTTACAGGTAAATCAGCCCCAGCATTTT.